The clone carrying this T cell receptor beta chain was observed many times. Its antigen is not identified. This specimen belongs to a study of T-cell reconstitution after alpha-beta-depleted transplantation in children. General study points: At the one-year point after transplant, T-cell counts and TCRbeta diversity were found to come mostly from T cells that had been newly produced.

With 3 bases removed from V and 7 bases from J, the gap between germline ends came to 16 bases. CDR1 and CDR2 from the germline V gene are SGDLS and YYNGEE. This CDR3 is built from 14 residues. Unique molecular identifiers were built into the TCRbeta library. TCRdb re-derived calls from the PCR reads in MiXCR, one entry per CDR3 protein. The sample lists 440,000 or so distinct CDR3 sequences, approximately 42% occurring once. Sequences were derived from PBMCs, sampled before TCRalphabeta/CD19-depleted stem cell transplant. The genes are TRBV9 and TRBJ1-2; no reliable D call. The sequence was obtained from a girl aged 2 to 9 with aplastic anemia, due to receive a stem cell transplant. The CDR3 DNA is TGTGCCAGCAGCGCGCGGAGCACGGCGGTTGGCTACACCTTC. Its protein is CASSARSTAVGYTF. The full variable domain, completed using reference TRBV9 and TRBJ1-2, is DSGVTQTPKHLITATGQRVTLRCSPRSGDLSVYWYQQSLDQGLQFLIQYYNGEERAKGNILERFSAQQFPDLHSELNLSSLELGDSALYFCASSARSTAVGYTFGSGTRLTVV.